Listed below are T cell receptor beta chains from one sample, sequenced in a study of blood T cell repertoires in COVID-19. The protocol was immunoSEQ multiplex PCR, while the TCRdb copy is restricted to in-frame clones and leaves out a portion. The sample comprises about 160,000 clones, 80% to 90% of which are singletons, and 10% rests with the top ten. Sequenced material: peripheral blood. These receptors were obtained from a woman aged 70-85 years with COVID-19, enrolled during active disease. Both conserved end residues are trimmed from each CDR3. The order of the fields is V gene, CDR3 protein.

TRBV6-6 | ASSILVHEQY
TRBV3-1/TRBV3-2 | ASSRGGRSYGYT
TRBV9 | ASTRPLSQGYEQY
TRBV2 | AKARGNGYT
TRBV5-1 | ASSLGRTGGIYNEQF
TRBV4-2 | ASSQVAGGINEQF
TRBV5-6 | ASSGRGLNYEQY
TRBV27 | ASSPNWDRTNEKLF
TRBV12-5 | ASGLVGAQPTGELF
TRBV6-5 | ASDRVAYEQY
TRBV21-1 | ASRSQGDSYNSPLH
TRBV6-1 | ASSETFRSSYEQY
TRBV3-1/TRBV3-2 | ASSPTGMSGNTIY
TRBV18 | ASSRMDMEGGAYGYT
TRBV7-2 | ASSPRRDLTDTQY
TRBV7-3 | ASSASGDTQY
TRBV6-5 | ASSYGGSNEKLF
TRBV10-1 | ASGLAGGEQY
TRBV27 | ASSLSVANVYNSPLH
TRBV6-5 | ASSYRSGDTGELF
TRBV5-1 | ASSWGQGLDTEAF
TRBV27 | ASTARGSSNQPQH
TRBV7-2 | ASSFGGAGGYT
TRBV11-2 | ASSRDRNTEAF
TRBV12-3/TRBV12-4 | ASSPEGQRGYT
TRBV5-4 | ASSLDRGYNEQF